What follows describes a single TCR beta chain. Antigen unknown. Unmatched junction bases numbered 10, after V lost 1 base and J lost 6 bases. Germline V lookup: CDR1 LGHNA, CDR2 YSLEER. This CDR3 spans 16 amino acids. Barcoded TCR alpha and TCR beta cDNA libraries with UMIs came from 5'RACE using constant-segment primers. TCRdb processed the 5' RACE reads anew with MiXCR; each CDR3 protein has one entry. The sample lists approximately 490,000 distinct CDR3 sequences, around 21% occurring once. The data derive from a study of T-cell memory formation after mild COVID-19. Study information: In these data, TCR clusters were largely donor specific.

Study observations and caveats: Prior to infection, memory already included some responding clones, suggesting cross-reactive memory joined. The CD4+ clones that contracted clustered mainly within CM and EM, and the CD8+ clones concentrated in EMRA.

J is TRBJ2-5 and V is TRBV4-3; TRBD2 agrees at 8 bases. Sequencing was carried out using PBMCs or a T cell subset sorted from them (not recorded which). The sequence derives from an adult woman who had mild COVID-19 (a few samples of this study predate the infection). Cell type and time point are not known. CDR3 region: CASSQGRSGRSKTQYF. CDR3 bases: TGCGCCAGCAGCCAAGGTCGGAGCGGGAGATCGAAGACCCAGTACTTC.